The TCR beta chain described here comes from a study of blood T cell repertoires in COVID-19. Across the whole study: Acute-phase and convalescent COVID-19 samples originated in the United States, Italy and Spain. The analysed material was cDNA or gDNA that came from T cells, B-cell-depleted T cells, or PBMCs.

Source study methods: Reference gene primer amplification yielded estimated nucleated cell counts. The table came from immunoSEQ multiplex PCR; TCRdb's copy has only in-frame clones and leaves some out. For V, J and clone size, that table is used; D and trimming come from the DNA. Among 35,000 to 45,000 clones listed, 86% were seen once. Unmatched junction bases numbered 8, after V lost 6 bases and J lost 8 bases. From germline, CDR1 is LNHDA and CDR2 SQIVND (reference sequence). The CDR3 covers 14 residues. The chain has TRBV19 and TRBJ1-4; TRBD1 matches at 8 bases. The origin of this receptor is a man aged 65-85 years with acute or convalescent COVID-19. The sequenced material came from peripheral blood. The CDR3 here is CASRSTGGNEKLFF. CDR3 nucleotides: TGTGCCAGTAGGAGTACAGGGGGAAACGAAAAACTGTTTTTT.